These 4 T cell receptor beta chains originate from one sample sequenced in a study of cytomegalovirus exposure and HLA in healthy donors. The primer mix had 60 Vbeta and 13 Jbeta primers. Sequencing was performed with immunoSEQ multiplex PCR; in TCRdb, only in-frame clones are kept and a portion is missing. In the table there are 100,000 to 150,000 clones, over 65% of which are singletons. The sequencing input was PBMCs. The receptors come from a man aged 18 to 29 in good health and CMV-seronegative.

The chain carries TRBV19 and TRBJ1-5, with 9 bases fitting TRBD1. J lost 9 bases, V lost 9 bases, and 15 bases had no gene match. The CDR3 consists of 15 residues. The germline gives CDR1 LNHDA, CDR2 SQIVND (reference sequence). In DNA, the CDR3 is TGTGCCAGGTTCCTTACGGGACAGGGATGTCCGCCCCAGCATTTT. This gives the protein CARFLTGQGCPPQHF.

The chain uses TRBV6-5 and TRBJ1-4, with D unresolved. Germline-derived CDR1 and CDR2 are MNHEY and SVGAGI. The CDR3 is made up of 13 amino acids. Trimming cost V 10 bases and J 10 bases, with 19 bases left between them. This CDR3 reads CATYHEGFGKLFF. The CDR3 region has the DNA TGTGCCACCTACCACGAGGGATTTGGAAAACTGTTTTTT.

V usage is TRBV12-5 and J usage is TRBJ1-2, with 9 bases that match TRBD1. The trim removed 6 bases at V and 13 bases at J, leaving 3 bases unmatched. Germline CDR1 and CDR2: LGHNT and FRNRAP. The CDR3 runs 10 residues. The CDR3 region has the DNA TGTGCTAGTGGGGGACAGGGAGGCACCTTC. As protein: CASGGQGGTF.

The CDR3 nucleotides are TGTGCCACCTCACTCCTAGCGGGGGGCCCAGATACGCAGTATTTT. This codes for CATSLLAGGPDTQYF. This sequence joins TRBV19 and TRBJ2-3; 11 bases map to TRBD2. The length of the CDR3 is 15 residues. From germline, CDR1 is LNHDA and CDR2 SQIVND (reference sequence). After removal of 10 bases from V and 4 bases from J, the junction contained 10 bases not matched to a gene.